A selection of T cell receptor beta chains follows, all from one sample in a study of cytomegalovirus exposure and HLA in healthy donors. Assay used: immunoSEQ multiplex PCR; TCRdb lists only in-frame clones, some missing. The sample shows 150,000 to 250,000 clones, 79% of them seen only once. Sample: PBMCs. The receptors shown here come from a woman between 25 and 40 years old in good health and CMV-seropositive. Each CDR3 is given without its conserved first and last residue. The D gene is left open where the match is weak. Not every row has a clone size; where given, it reads once, few, many or a size class.

D	size	J	V	CDR3
TRBD1	.	TRBJ1-1	TRBV7-6	ASSSIPTGGDEAF
TRBD1	few	TRBJ2-7	TRBV30	ASWTGESYEQY
TRBD2	.	TRBJ2-3	TRBV14	ASSQPSGGVDTQY
TRBD2	.	TRBJ2-3	TRBV30	AWSASGRISDTQY
TRBD1	few	TRBJ1-2	TRBV29-1	SVFSGTATYGYT
.	.	TRBJ2-1	TRBV11-3	ASSPRGDPYNEQF
TRBD2	few	TRBJ2-5	TRBV5-6	ASSLASGSRETQY
.	.	TRBJ1-5	TRBV2	ASREWTEGNQPQH
TRBD1	.	TRBJ1-1	TRBV5-8	ASSLGGTGLTEAF
TRBD2	.	TRBJ2-7	TRBV4-3	ASSQVRDGRNEQY
.	.	TRBJ1-1	TRBV5-5	ASSLAVLAF